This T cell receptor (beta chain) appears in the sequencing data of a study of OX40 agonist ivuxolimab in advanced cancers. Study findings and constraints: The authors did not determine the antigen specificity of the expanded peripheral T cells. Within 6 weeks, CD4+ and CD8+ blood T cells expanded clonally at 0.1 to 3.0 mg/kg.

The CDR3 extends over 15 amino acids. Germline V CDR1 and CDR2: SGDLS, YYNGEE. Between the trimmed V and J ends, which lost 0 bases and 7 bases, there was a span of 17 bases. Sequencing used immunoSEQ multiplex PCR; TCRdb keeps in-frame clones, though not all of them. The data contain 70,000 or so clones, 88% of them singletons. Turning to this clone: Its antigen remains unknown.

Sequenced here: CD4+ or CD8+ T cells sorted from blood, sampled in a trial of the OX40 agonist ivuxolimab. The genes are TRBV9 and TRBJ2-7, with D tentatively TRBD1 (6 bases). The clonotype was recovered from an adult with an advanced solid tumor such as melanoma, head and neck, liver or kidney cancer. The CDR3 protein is CASSVATGSQGEQYF. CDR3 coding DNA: TGTGCCAGCAGCGTAGCGACGGGCTCGCAGGGGGAGCAGTACTTC.